These 25 T cell receptor beta chains share one sample of origin, sequenced in a study of post-analysis software for immune sequencing data. Study-level results: Relative to controls, patients had 4 or 5 TRBV segments at higher frequency, with TRBV5-6, TRBV5-1 and TRBV20-1 among these.

These receptors are not linked to any known antigen. Libraries were made from TCR beta cDNA, and they carried unique molecular identifiers. In TCRdb, the PCR reads were re-called with MiXCR into one record per CDR3 protein. The data show roughly 400,000 distinct CDR3 sequences, approximately 37% seen once. Sequenced input: blood. Receptor source: a girl aged 2 to 10 with multiple sclerosis.

V usage is TRBV15 and J usage is TRBJ2-1; 13 bases line up with TRBD2. Germline CDR1 reads LNHNV; CDR2 reads YYDKDF (reference sequence). The CDR3 is 13 amino acids. Germline trimming cut 9 bases from V and 6 bases from J; bases unmatched to any gene: 2. The CDR3 sequence is CATRLAGGNEQFF. The CDR3 DNA sequence: TGTGCCACTAGACTAGCGGGGGGCAATGAGCAGTTCTTC.

The CDR3 nucleotides are TGCAGTGCTAGATCCAGCGGGGCATACAATGAGCAGTTCTTC. Residues: CSARSSGAYNEQFF. The chain recombines TRBV20-1 with TRBJ2-1; 7 nucleotides agree with TRBD2. This CDR3 contains 14 residues. Germline CDR1 reads DFQATT; CDR2 reads SNEGSKA (reference sequence). The J segment lost 4 bases and the V segment lost 2 bases, leaving 5 bases of the junction unmatched.

Here the CDR3 reads CASSLKAGPNTEAFF. Here the CDR3 DNA reads TGTGCCAGCAGCTTAAAAGCAGGCCCGAACACTGAAGCTTTCTTT. The chain couples TRBV7-9 to TRBJ1-1; D unresolved. The V end lost 2 bases, the J end lost 1 base, and 11 bases lay between the germline ends. The CDR3 is made up of 15 amino acids. CDR1 and CDR2 from the germline V gene are SEHNR and FQNEAQ (reference sequence).

This clonotype turned up a few times. This chain uses TRBV3-1 with TRBJ1-4, with D hard to call. V was trimmed by 0 bases and J by 4 bases, leaving 15 bases between them. Germline V gene sequence: CDR1 LGHDT, CDR2 YNNKEL (reference sequence). This CDR3 is 17 amino acids long. The CDR3 bases are TGTGCCAGCAGCCAAGAAGAGGCTACGGCCATTAATGAAAAACTGTTTTTT. It encodes CASSQEEATAINEKLFF.

This clonotype has a single count. This sequence joins TRBV25-1 and TRBJ2-6; TRBD1 agrees at 7 bases. The CDR3 sequence is 17 residues long. Germline V gene sequence: CDR1 MGHDK, CDR2 SYGVNS. Trimming removed 3 bases from V and 0 bases from J; junction bases left unmatched: 5. DNA for the CDR3: TGTGCCAGCAGTGACTCATGGACAGGCTCTGGGGCCAACGTCCTGACTTTC. This translates into CASSDSWTGSGANVLTF.

Turning to this clonotype: Mismatch with germline at one junction end may stem from a read error. This rearrangement joins TRBV7-7 to TRBJ2-2, with a tentative D call TRBD2 (6 bases). The V gene's germline CDR1 is SSHAT and CDR2 FNYEAQ (reference sequence). CDR3 size: 15 residues. The CDR3 sequence is CASSPGTSPSGELFF. The CDR3 coding sequence is TGTGCTAGCAGCCCTGGGACTTCACCTTCCGGGGAGCTGTTTTTT.

This clonotype was seen only a few times. The chain joins TRBV18 to TRBJ1-2; D not certain. The CDR3 is 15 amino acids. CDR1 and CDR2 from the germline V gene are KGHSH and LQKENI. The V end lost 5 bases, the J end lost 6 bases, and 19 bases lay between the germline ends. In DNA form, the CDR3 reads TGTGCCAGCTCATCATCGGACTATGAACTGGATGGCTACACCTTC. It codes for CASSSSDYELDGYTF.

This clonotype was seen only a few times. The junction departs from germline at one end; a sequencing error may be responsible. This chain joins TRBV5-1 and TRBJ2-5, with D tentatively TRBD1 (6 bases). In germline, CDR1 is SGHRS, CDR2 YFSETQ. The CDR3 totals 15 residues. CDR3 region: CASSLAPLGQEIQYF. CDR3 coding DNA: TGCGCCAGCAGCTTGGCCCCGCTGGGACAAGAGATCCAGTACTTC.

The rearrangement uses TRBV10-3 and TRBJ2-1, with TRBD2 matching 14 bases. V dropped 2 bases and J dropped 10; count of bases not matched to a gene: 10. The CDR3 spans 17 residues. From germline, CDR1 is ENHRY and CDR2 SYGVKD. The CDR3 region is CAISEIPGLAGVGEQFF. In DNA, the CDR3 is TGTGCCATCAGTGAGATACCGGGACTAGCGGGGGTGGGGGAGCAGTTCTTC.

The chain combines TRBV10-3 with TRBJ2-1, with D possibly matching TRBD2 (5 bases). The CDR3 spans 16 residues. Germline assignment: CDR1 ENHRY and CDR2 SYGVKD. The ends were cut back, 0 bases at V and 2 bases at J, with 11 bases in the middle. CDR3 sequence (DNA): TGTGCCATCAGTGAGTCTGAGCGGTTAACCTACAATGAGCAGTTCTTC. It translates to CAISESERLTYNEQFF.

The rearrangement links TRBV28 to TRBJ2-5, with 15 bases fitting TRBD2. The J call may be faulty, since TRBJ2-7 better matches the DNA end. This CDR3 is built from 18 residues. The V gene's germline CDR1 is MDHEN and CDR2 SYDVKM. CDR3 in DNA: TGTGCCAGCAGTTTCTCTTGGGGGACTAGCGGGAGGCTGAACGAGCAGTACTTC. It translates to CASSFSWGTSGRLNEQYF.

The genes are TRBV5-1 and TRBJ2-1, with a weak D call TRBD1 (6 bases). Germline CDR1 SGHRS, CDR2 YFSETQ. The CDR3 contains 18 residues. The V gene lost 4 bases and the J gene lost 5 bases, with 25 bases spanning the gap. The CDR3 is CASSPSTGPHDLDNEQFF. The CDR3 DNA reads TGCGCCAGCAGCCCATCGACAGGCCCCCACGACTTGGACAATGAGCAGTTCTTC.

V is TRBV25-1 and J is TRBJ1-1; 7 bases are a match to TRBD1. CDR3 size: 13 residues. The germline V gene encodes CDR1 MGHDK and CDR2 SYGVNS. The V gene end was trimmed by 8 bases and the J gene end by 5 bases; junction bases not matched to a gene: 8. The CDR3 sequence is CASPRQGGTEAFF. DNA of the CDR3: TGTGCCAGCCCTAGACAGGGAGGAACTGAAGCTTTCTTT.

The chain joins TRBV28 to TRBJ2-7, with 8 bases aligning to TRBD1. Germline V gene lookup returns CDR1 MDHEN and CDR2 SYDVKM. The CDR3 is 15 amino acids. J lost 0 bases, V lost 7 bases, and 8 bases had no gene match. The CDR3 region has the DNA TGTGCCAGCACCGCTACCGGGACAGGCTCCTACGAGCAGTACTTC. Its protein product is CASTATGTGSYEQYF.

The sample holds a few counts of this clonotype. The V and J genes are TRBV5-5 and TRBJ2-3, with TRBD2 matching 7 bases. Losses at the gene ends were 0 bases for V and 1 base for J; bases not matched to a gene: 2. The germline V gene encodes CDR1 SGHKS and CDR2 YYEKEE (reference sequence). The CDR3 covers 15 residues. The CDR3 DNA sequence: TGTGCCAGCAGCTTGGTGGCGGGGGGCACAGATACGCAGTATTTT. It codes for CASSLVAGGTDTQYF.

The chain employs TRBV6-4 and TRBJ2-2; D unclear. V was shortened by 6 bases and J by 3 bases, with 11 bases between the two germline ends. The CDR3 is made up of 14 amino acids. CDR1 and CDR2 (germline): MRHNA, SNTAGT. Written as DNA, the CDR3 is TGTGCCAGCAGCGCAAGTATGTACACCGGGGAGCTGTTTTTT. It is translated as CASSASMYTGELFF.

This clonotype was seen repeatedly, ten times or more. This chain links TRBV7-6 with TRBJ2-3; 7 nucleotides agree with TRBD2. Germline-derived CDR1 and CDR2 are SGHVS and FNYEAQ. J was trimmed by 1 base and V by 2 bases; bases with no gene match: 0. There are 14 residues in the CDR3. As DNA, the CDR3 is TGTGCCAGCAGCTTAAGCGGGGGCACAGATACGCAGTATTTT. As protein: CASSLSGGTDTQYF.

J is TRBJ2-3 and V is TRBV4-3; TRBD1 agrees at 7 bases. The CDR3 is made up of 16 amino acids. V dropped 0 bases and J dropped 2; count of bases not matched to a gene: 5. Germline V gene data show CDR1 as LGHNA and CDR2 as YSLEER. This chain's CDR3 is CASSQDLGTDTDTQYF. DNA for the CDR3: TGCGCCAGCAGCCAAGATCTCGGGACAGACACAGATACGCAGTATTTT.

The V gene is TRBV7-2, the J gene TRBJ2-7, with 9 bases identical to TRBD2. The J call could be wrong; TRBJ2-5 is a better fit for the DNA end. The CDR3 runs 16 residues. Germline V lookup: CDR1 SGHTA, CDR2 FQGNSA. The CDR3 is CASSLVTAGGKETQYF. The CDR3 DNA follows: TGTGCCAGCAGCTTAGTTACAGCGGGGGGAAAAGAGACCCAGTACTTC.

The chain recombines TRBV27 with TRBJ1-2; perhaps TRBD1 as D (6 bases). In germline, CDR1 is MNHEY, CDR2 SMNVEV (reference sequence). Trimming shortened V by 5 bases and J by 1 base, and 14 bases separated the two germline ends. The CDR3 has 15 residues. CDR3 region: CASSPATGNNYGYTF. CDR3 nucleotides: TGTGCCAGCAGTCCGGCCACAGGGAATAACTATGGCTACACCTTC.

This chain links TRBV10-3 with TRBJ2-5, with D perhaps assigned TRBD1 or TRBD2 (6 bases each). Trimming stripped 10 bases from V and 2 bases from J, with 20 bases between. The CDR3 loop spans 15 amino acids. From germline, CDR1 is ENHRY and CDR2 SYGVKD. The CDR3 protein is CATGLEGQIQETQYF. DNA for the CDR3: TGTGCCACTGGCTTGGAGGGACAAATACAAGAGACCCAGTACTTC.

The rearrangement uses TRBV20-1 and TRBJ1-5, with D possibly TRBD1 on 5 matching bases. The CDR3 consists of 14 residues. Germline assignment: CDR1 DFQATT and CDR2 SNEGSKA (reference sequence). V was trimmed by 1 base and J by 5 bases, leaving 12 bases between them. CDR3 region: CSARAGTAYQPQHF. The DNA for the CDR3 is TGCAGTGCTAGAGCCGGGACTGCATATCAGCCCCAGCATTTT.

There are a few counts of this clonotype. This chain joins TRBV5-1 and TRBJ2-1, with a weak D call TRBD2 (7 bases). Germline loops: CDR1 SGHRS, CDR2 YFSETQ. Deletions cut 0 bases from V and 5 bases from J, with 12 bases between. The CDR3 contains 15 residues. CDR3 in amino acids: CASSLAAGADNEQFF. CDR3 in DNA: TGCGCCAGCAGCTTGGCCGCGGGGGCCGACAATGAGCAGTTCTTC.

The gene calls are TRBV5-8 and TRBJ2-5; 14 bases agree with TRBD2. CDR1 is SGHTS, CDR2 YDEGEE, per germline. The CDR3 is 18 residues long. V gave up 0 bases and J gave up 5 bases; unmatched junction bases: 9. DNA of the CDR3: TGTGCCAGCAGCTTGGGCTCCGGACTAGCGGGGGGAGGTGAGACCCAGTACTTC. Protein product: CASSLGSGLAGGGETQYF.

The rearrangement links TRBV20-1 to TRBJ1-5; D gene ambiguous. The germline V and J ends were trimmed by 3 bases and 5 bases, with 8 bases remaining between them. Germline V gives CDR1 DFQATT, CDR2 SNEGSKA (reference sequence). The CDR3 loop spans 12 amino acids. For the CDR3, the DNA is TGCAGTGCTAGCCGCAAGGATCAGCCCCAGCATTTT. Protein product: CSASRKDQPQHF.